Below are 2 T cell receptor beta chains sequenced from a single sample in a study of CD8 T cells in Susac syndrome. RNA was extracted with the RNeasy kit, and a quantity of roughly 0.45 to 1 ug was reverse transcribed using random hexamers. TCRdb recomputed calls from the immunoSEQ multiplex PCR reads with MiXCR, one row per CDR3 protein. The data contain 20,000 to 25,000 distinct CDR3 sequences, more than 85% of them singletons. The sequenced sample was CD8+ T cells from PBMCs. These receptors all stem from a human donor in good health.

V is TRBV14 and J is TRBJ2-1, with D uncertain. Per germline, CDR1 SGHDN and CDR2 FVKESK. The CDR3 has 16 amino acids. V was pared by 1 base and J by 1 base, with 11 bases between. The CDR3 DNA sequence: TGTGCCAGCAGCCAAGTTAGAAGGGTTTCCTACAATGAGCAGTTCTTC. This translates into CASSQVRRVSYNEQFF.

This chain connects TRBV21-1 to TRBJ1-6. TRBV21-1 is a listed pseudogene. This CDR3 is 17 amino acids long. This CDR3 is CASSKVTPIPTRSPLHF. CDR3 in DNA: TGTGCCAGCAGCAAAGTGACCCCGATACCTACACGATCACCCCTCCACTTT.